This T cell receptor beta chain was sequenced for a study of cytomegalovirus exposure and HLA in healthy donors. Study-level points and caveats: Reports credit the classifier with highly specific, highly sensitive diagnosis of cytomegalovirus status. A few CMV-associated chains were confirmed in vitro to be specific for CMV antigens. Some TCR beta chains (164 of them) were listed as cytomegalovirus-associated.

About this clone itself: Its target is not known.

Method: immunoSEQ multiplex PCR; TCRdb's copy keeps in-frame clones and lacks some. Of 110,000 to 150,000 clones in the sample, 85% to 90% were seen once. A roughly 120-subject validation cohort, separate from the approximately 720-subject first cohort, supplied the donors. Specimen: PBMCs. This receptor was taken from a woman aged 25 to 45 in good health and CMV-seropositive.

The chain's CDR3 is CASSPGDGSSLEKLFF. The CDR3 DNA reads as TGCGCCAGCTCACCTGGAGACGGTTCCTCTCTGGAAAAACTGTTTTTT. The chain links TRBV5-1 to TRBJ1-4; D is undetermined. V was cut by 7 bases and J by 8 bases, with 24 bases left in between. The CDR3 covers 16 residues. CDR1 and CDR2 from the germline V gene are SGHRS and YFSETQ.